This T cell receptor beta chain was profiled in a study of T cells in Graves' hyperthyroidism and ophthalmopathy. Trimming left V 7 bases short and J 4 bases short, with 13 bases between. The CDR3 is 13 amino acids. CDR1 MNHEY and CDR2 SVGEGT come from the germline V gene. Template material for amplifying TCR beta CDR3 regions consisted of RNA transcripts. The study used the HTBI primer set for a first-round RT-PCR of the TCR CDR3. From the multiplex PCR reads, TCRdb called clonotypes with MiXCR, one entry per CDR3 protein. Seen here are roughly 530,000 distinct CDR3 sequences, 17% observed once, and the top ten hold around 17%. This clonotype was seen only a few times.

Sequenced material: blood. This sequence originates from a woman younger than 35 with Graves' ophthalmopathy. The chain has TRBV6-2 or TRBV6-3 and TRBJ1-1; D not resolved. The chain's CDR3 is CASKNGVGTEAFF. The DNA of the CDR3 is TGTGCCAGCAAAAACGGGGTCGGCACTGAAGCTTTCTTT.